The clone carrying this T cell receptor beta chain was picked up a small number of times. Its target is unknown. Germline lookup yields CDR1 DFQATT and CDR2 SNEGSKA (reference sequence). J gave up 0 bases and V 1 base, and 4 bases lay outside the gene matches. The CDR3 has 15 residues. Study-wide points: Tumor Treg TCRs overlapped most with tumor naive CD4+ cells. In terms of TCR gene usage, tumor memory CD4+ T cells clustered together with blood and lymph node memory CD4+ cells, as well as with lymph node naive CD4+ cells.

MiXCR was run by TCRdb on the 5' RACE reads, yielding one entry per CDR3 protein. The table includes roughly 55,000 distinct CDR3 sequences, over 20% detected once. What was sequenced was tumor-infiltrating naive CD4+ T cells sorted from the breast tumor. Subset given: naive CD4+ T cells, CD4+CD45RA+CD25-. The V and J genes are TRBV20-1 and TRBJ2-5, with TRBD2 matching over 8 bases. This TCR was sampled from a female donor with breast cancer. In DNA form, the CDR3 reads TGCAGTGCTAGAGGGCCGGGAGGGAACCAAGAGACCCAGTACTTC. Protein product: CSARGPGGNQETQYF.